The 2 T cell receptor beta chains given below trace back to one sample, sequenced in a study of long-term antiretroviral therapy in people with HIV. A v3.0 immunoSEQ assay was performed at survey level. The repertoire was sequenced with immunoSEQ multiplex PCR; TCRdb's copy has only in-frame clones and lacks some. Of roughly 33,000 clones in the sample, 60% to 85% were seen once. The material sequenced was unsorted PBMCs, taken 2 years after starting antiretroviral therapy. These receptors came from a woman between 45 and 65 years old with HIV.

V usage is TRBV2 and J usage is TRBJ2-1, with D perhaps TRBD1 (5 bases). CDR1 is SNHLY, CDR2 FYNNEI, per germline. This CDR3 spans 13 amino acids. V gave up 3 bases and J gave up 7 bases, with 10 bases separating them. This CDR3 reads CASSEGLLNEQFF. In DNA form, the CDR3 reads TGTGCCAGCAGTGAGGGGCTCCTAAATGAGCAGTTCTTC.

The rearrangement uses TRBV5-1 and TRBJ2-3; a possible D gene is TRBD2 (5 bases). V was shortened by 0 bases and J by 5 bases, with 16 bases between the two germline ends. The CDR3 consists of 16 residues. Looked up from germline, CDR1 is SGHRS and CDR2 is YFSETQ. CDR3 loop: CASSLGVGLAGDTQYF. Here the CDR3 DNA reads TGCGCCAGCAGCTTGGGAGTTGGCCTAGCCGGAGATACGCAGTATTTT.